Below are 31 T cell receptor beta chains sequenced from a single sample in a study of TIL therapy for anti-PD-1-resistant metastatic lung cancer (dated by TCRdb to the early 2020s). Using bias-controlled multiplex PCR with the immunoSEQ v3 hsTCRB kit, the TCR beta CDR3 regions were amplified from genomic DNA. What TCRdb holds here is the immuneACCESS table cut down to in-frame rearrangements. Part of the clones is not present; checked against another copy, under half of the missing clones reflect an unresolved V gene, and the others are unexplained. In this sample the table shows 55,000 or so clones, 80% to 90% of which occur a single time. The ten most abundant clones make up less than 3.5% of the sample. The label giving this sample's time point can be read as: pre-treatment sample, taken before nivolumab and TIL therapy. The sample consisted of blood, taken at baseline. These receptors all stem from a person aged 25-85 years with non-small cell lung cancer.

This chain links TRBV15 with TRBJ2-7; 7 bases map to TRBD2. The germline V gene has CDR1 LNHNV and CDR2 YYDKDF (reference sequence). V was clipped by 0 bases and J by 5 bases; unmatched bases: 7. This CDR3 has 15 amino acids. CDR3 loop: CATSRDRGVSNEQYF. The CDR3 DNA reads TGTGCCACCAGCAGAGATCGGGGGGTTAGTAACGAGCAGTACTTC.

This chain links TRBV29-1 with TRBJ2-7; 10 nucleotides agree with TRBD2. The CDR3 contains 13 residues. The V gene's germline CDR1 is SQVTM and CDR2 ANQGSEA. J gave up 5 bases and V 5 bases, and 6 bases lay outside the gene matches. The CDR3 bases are TGCAGCGTTAGGGCTAGCGGGAGAAACGAGCAGTACTTC. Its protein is CSVRASGRNEQYF.

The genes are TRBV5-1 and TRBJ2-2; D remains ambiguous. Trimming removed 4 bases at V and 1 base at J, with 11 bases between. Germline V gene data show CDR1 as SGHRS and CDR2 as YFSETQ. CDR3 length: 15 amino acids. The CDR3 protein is CASSPIVGNTGELFF. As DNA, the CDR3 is TGCGCCAGCAGCCCGATAGTAGGGAACACCGGGGAGCTGTTTTTT.

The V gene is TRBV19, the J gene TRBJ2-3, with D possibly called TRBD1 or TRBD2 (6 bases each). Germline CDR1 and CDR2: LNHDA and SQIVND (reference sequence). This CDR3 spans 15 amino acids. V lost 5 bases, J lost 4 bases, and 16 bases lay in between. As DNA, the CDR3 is TGTGCCAGTAGTGGGGGCGGGGTTTTCCCAGATACGCAGTATTTT. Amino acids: CASSGGGVFPDTQYF.

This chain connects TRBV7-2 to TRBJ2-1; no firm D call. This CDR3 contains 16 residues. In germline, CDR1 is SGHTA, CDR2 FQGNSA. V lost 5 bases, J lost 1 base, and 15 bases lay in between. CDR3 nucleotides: TGTGCCAGCAGCGTTGTAGGGATCACGTCCTACAATGAGCAGTTCTTC. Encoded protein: CASSVVGITSYNEQFF.

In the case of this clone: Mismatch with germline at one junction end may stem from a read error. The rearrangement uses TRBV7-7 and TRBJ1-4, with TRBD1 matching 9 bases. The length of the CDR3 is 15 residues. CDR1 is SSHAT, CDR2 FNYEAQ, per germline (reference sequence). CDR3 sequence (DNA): TGTGCTAGCAGCCGAGGGACAGGGCCGAATGAAAAACTGTTTTTT. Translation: CASSRGTGPNEKLFF.

The CDR3 sequence is CASSQASGSGNTIYF. CDR3 in DNA: TGCGCCAGCAGCCAAGCCTCAGGCTCTGGAAACACCATATATTTT. The rearrangement uses TRBV4-1 and TRBJ1-3; D remains ambiguous. V dropped 1 base and J dropped 0 bases, with 7 bases sitting between them. Per the germline V gene, CDR1 is MGHRA and CDR2 is YSYEKL. This CDR3 is built from 15 residues.

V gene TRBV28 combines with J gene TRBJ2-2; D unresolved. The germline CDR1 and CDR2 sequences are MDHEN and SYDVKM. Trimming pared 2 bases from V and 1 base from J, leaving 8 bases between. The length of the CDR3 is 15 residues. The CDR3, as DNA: TGTGCCAGCAGTTTAGCGAGAGAGAACACCGGGGAGCTGTTTTTT. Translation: CASSLARENTGELFF.

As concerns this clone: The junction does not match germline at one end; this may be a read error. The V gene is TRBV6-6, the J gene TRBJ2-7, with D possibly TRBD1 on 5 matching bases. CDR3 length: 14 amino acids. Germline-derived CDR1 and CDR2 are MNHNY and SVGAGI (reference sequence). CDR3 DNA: TGTGCCAGCAGTCGCGCAGGGCCCTCCAACGAGCAGTACTTC. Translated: CASSRAGPSNEQYF.

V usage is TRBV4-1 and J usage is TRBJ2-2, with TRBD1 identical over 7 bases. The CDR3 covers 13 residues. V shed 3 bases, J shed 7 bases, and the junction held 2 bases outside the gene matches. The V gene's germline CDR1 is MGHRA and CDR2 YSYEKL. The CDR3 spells CASSQTGLGELFF. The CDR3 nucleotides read TGCGCCAGCAGCCAGACAGGGCTCGGGGAGCTGTTTTTT.

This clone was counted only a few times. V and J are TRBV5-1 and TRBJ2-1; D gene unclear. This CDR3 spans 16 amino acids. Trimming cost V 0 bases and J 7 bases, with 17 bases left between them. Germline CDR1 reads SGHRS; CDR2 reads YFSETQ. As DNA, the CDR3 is TGCGCCAGCAGCTTGGAGTTAAGACACCCTCCTAATGAGCAGTTCTTC. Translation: CASSLELRHPPNEQFF.

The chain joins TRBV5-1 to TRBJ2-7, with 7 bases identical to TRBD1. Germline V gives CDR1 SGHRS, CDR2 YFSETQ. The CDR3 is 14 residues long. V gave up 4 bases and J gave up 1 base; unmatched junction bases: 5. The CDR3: CASSLQGPSYEQYF. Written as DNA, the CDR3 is TGCGCCAGCAGCCTACAGGGGCCTTCCTACGAGCAGTACTTC.

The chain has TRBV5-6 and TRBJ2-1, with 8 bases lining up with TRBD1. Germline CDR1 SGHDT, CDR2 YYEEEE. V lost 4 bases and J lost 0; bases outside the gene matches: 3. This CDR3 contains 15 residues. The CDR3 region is CASSATGGSYNEQFF. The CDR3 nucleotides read TGTGCCAGCAGCGCCACAGGGGGCTCCTACAATGAGCAGTTCTTC.

CDR3 residues: CATQGSSYNSPLHF. CDR3 in DNA: TGTGCCACCCAGGGGAGCTCCTATAATTCACCCCTCCACTTT. The chain employs TRBV15 and TRBJ1-6; D possibly corresponds to TRBD1 (6 bases). Germline CDR1 is LNHNV and CDR2 is YYDKDF (reference sequence). CDR3 size: 14 residues. V was cut by 8 bases and J by 0 bases, with 8 bases left in between.

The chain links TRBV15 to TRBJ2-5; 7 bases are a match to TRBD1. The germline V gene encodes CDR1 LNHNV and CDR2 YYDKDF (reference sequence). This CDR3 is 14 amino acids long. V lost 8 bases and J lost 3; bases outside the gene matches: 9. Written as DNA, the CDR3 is TGTGCCACCGCCCGCATGACAGGGAAAGAGACCCAGTACTTC. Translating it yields CATARMTGKETQYF. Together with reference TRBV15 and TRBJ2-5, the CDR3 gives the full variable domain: DAMVIQNPRYQVTQFGKPVTLSCSQTLNHNVMYWYQQKSSQAPKLLFHYYDKDFNNEADTPDNFQSRRPNTSFCFLDIRSPGLGDTAMYLCATARMTGKETQYFGPGTRLLVL.

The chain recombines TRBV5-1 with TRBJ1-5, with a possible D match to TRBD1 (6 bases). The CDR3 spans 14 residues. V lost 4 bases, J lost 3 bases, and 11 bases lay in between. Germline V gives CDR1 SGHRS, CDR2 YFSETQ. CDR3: CASSPTGLNQPQHF. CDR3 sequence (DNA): TGCGCCAGCAGCCCCACAGGGCTCAATCAGCCCCAGCATTTT.

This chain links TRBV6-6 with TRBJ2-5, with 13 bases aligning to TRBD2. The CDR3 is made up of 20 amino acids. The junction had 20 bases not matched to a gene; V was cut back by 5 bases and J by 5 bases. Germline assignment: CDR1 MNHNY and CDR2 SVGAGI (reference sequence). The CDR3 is CASSQLPPLLAGGPEETQYF. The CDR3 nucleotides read TGTGCCAGCAGTCAGCTACCCCCACTACTAGCGGGGGGGCCAGAGGAGACCCAGTACTTC.

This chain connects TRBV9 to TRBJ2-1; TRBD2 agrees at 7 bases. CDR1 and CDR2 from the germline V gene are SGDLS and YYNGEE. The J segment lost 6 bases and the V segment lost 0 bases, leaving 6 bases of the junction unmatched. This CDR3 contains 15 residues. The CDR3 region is CASSVGRTSSNEQFF. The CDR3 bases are TGTGCCAGCAGCGTAGGGAGGACTAGTTCCAATGAGCAGTTCTTC.

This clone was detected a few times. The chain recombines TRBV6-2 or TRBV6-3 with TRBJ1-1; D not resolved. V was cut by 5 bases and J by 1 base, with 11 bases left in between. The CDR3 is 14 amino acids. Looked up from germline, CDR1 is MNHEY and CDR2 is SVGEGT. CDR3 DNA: TGTGCCAGCAGTCCGGCGGAGGGGAACACTGAAGCTTTCTTT. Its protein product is CASSPAEGNTEAFF.

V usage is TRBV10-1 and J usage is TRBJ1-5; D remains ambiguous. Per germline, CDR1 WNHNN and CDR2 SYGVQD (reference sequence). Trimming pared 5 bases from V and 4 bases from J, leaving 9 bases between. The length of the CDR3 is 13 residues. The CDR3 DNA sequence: TGCGCCAGCAGTCCCAGGTTAAATCAGCCCCAGCATTTT. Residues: CASSPRLNQPQHF.

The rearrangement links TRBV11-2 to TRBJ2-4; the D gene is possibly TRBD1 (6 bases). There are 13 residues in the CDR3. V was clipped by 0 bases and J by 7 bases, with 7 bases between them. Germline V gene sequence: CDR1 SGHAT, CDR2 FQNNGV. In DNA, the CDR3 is TGTGCCAGCAGCTTAGAGAGGGGGAACATTCAGTACTTC. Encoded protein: CASSLERGNIQYF.

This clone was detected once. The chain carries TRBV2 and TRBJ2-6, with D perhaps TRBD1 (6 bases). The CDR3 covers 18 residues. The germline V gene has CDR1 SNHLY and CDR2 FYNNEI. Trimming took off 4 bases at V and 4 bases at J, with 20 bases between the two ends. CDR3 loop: CASSASRDISRGANVLTF. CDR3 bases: TGTGCCAGCAGTGCTAGCCGGGACATCTCTAGGGGGGCCAACGTCCTGACTTTC.

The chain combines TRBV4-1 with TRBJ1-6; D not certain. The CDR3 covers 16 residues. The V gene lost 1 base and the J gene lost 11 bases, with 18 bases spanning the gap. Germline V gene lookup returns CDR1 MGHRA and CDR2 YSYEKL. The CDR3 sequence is CASSQATVGQVAPLHF. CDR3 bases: TGCGCCAGCAGCCAAGCAACAGTCGGCCAGGTGGCACCCCTCCACTTT.

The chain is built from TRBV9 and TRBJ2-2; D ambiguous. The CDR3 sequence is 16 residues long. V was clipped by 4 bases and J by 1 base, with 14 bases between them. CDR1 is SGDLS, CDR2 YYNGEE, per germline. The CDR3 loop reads CASSPRASENTGELFF. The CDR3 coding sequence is TGTGCCAGCAGCCCCCGAGCATCTGAGAACACCGGGGAGCTGTTTTTT.

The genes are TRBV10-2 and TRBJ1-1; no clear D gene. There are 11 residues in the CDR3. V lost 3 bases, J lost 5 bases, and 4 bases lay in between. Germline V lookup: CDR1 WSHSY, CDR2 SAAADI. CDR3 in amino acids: CASSEGTEAFF. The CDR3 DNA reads TGCGCCAGCAGTGAAGGAACTGAAGCTTTCTTT.

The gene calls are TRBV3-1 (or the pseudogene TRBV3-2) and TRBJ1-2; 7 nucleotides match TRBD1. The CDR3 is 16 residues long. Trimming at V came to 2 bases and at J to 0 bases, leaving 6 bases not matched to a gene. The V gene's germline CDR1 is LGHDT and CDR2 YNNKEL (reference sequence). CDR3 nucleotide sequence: TGTGCCAGCAGCCAAACAGGGGTCCCAGCTAACTATGGCTACACCTTC. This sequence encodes CASSQTGVPANYGYTF.

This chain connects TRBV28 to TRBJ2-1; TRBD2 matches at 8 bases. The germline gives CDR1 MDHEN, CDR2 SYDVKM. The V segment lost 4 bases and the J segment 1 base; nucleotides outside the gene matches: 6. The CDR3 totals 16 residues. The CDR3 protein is CASSSESGSSYNEQFF. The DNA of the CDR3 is TGTGCCAGCAGTTCCGAGAGCGGGAGTTCCTACAATGAGCAGTTCTTC. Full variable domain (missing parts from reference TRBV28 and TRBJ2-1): DVKVTQSSRYLVKRTGEKVFLECVQDMDHENMFWYRQDPGLGLRLIYFSYDVKMKEKGDIPEGYSVSREKKERFSLILESASTNQTSMYLCASSSESGSSYNEQFFGPGTRLTVL.

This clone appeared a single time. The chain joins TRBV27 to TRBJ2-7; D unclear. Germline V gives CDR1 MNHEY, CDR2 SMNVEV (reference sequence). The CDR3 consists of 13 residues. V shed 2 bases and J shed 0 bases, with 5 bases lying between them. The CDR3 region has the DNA TGTGCCAGCAGTTTACAGTTCTCCTACGAGCAGTACTTC. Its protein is CASSLQFSYEQYF.

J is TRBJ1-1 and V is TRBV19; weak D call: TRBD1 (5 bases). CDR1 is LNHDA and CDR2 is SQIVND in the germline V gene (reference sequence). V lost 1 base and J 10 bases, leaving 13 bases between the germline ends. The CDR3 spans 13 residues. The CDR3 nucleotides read TGTGCCAGTAGTATAGCGGGACCTCCGGCAGCTTTCTTT. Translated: CASSIAGPPAAFF.

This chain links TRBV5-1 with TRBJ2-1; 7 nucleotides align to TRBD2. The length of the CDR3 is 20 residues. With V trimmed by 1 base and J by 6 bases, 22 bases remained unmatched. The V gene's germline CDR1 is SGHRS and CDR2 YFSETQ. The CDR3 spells CASSLRSSESAGRAANEQFF. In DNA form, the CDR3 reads TGCGCCAGCAGCTTGAGGTCCAGTGAAAGCGCAGGGAGGGCCGCCAATGAGCAGTTCTTC.

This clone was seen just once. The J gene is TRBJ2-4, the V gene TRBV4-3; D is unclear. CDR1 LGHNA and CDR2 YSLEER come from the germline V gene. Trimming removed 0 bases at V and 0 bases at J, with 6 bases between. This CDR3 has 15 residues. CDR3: CASSQDSLAKNIQYF. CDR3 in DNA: TGCGCCAGCAGCCAAGACAGCCTAGCCAAAAACATTCAGTACTTC.